These 30 T cell receptor beta chains share one sample of origin, sequenced in a study of blood T cell repertoires in COVID-19 (TCRdb year 2020). Library creation used the immunoSEQ multiplex PCR assay. In its TCRdb copy, this immuneACCESS table keeps in-frame sequences only and misses some clones. Where compared with another copy, unresolved V genes explain less than half of these, and the others have no known cause. Within this sample are about 240,000 clones, with 75% to 85% of them counted one time only. Roughly 12% of the sample belongs to the ten largest clones. Sequenced input: peripheral blood. These receptors came from a woman in her fifties or sixties with active or convalescent COVID-19.

The V and J genes are TRBV7-9 and TRBJ2-5; TRBD2 agrees at 8 bases. The trim removed 3 bases at V and 5 bases at J, leaving 8 bases unmatched. The CDR3 is 15 amino acids. The germline gives CDR1 SEHNR, CDR2 FQNEAQ (reference sequence). The CDR3 nucleotides are TGTGCCAGCAGCTTCCCCGGGGGGGCCAGGGAGACCCAGTACTTC. This encodes CASSFPGGARETQYF.

J is TRBJ1-2 and V is TRBV27; the match to TRBD1 covers 7 bases. CDR1 and CDR2 from the germline V gene are MNHEY and SMNVEV (reference sequence). The CDR3 spans 13 residues. J gave up 8 bases and V 5 bases, and 8 bases lay outside the gene matches. The CDR3 sequence is CASSPGTAQGYTF. The CDR3 nucleotides read TGTGCCAGCAGTCCGGGGACAGCTCAGGGCTACACCTTC.

The chain recombines TRBV29-1 with TRBJ1-1; D may be TRBD1 (5 bases). Germline loops: CDR1 SQVTM, CDR2 ANQGSEA. V was shortened by 7 bases and J by 1 base, with 7 bases between the two germline ends. The CDR3 has 11 amino acids. The CDR3 nucleotides are TGCAGCGCTACAGGGAACACTGAAGCTTTCTTT. Translation: CSATGNTEAFF.

The chain links TRBV24-1 to TRBJ2-2; D perhaps matches TRBD2 (5 bases). The CDR3 runs 13 residues. V was clipped by 3 bases and J by 7 bases, with 8 bases between them. Germline V gives CDR1 KGHDR, CDR2 SFDVKD. As DNA, the CDR3 is TGTGCCACCAGTGATGGACTCAGCGGGGAGCTGTTTTTT. Translated, it gives CATSDGLSGELFF.

Comment on this clone: Other DNA sequences in the sample encode the same CDR3. This sequence joins TRBV19 and TRBJ1-2; TRBD1 agrees at 8 bases. The CDR3 has 14 residues. Germline lookup yields CDR1 LNHDA and CDR2 SQIVND (reference sequence). The junction had 5 bases not matched to a gene; V was cut back by 4 bases and J by 4 bases. The CDR3 coding sequence is TGTGCCAGTAGTACCGGACAGGGCGCCTATGGCTACACCTTC. Translation gives CASSTGQGAYGYTF.

This chain connects TRBV3-1 (or the pseudogene TRBV3-2) to TRBJ2-5, with 7 nucleotides matching TRBD2. The CDR3 is 15 amino acids. Per the germline V gene, CDR1 is LGHDT and CDR2 is YNNKEL (reference sequence). Trimming at V came to 1 base and at J to 5 bases, leaving 7 bases not matched to a gene. The CDR3 DNA reads as TGTGCCAGCAGCCAAGGTTGGGCGGGGGTGGAGACCCAGTACTTC. It specifies CASSQGWAGVETQYF.

This chain links TRBV4-1 with TRBJ1-5, with TRBD1 matching over 8 bases. CDR3 length: 17 residues. Germline V gene sequence: CDR1 MGHRA, CDR2 YSYEKL. Unmatched junction bases numbered 13, after V lost 4 bases and J lost 5 bases. CDR3 bases: TGCGCCAGCAGCCTGGAGACAGGGGTGGTACTATATCAGCCCCAGCATTTT. Its protein is CASSLETGVVLYQPQHF.

The chain links TRBV7-9 to TRBJ1-3, with D tentatively TRBD1 (5 bases). The germline CDR1 and CDR2 sequences are SEHNR and FQNEAQ (reference sequence). V lost 1 base and J lost 2, with 12 bases in between. This CDR3 has 16 residues. This CDR3 is CASSLGRGLTGNTIYF. CDR3 DNA: TGTGCCAGCAGCTTAGGCCGGGGGTTAACTGGAAACACCATATATTTT.

Note on this clone: One junction end disagrees with the germline gene, perhaps due to a read error. V is TRBV5-5 and J is TRBJ2-1; no definite D call. Germline loops: CDR1 SGHKS, CDR2 YYEKEE (reference sequence). CDR3 length: 13 amino acids. DNA of the CDR3: TGTGCCAGCAGCTCCTACTTTCCCGACTCTTGGGTCTTC. It is translated as CASSSYFPDSWVF.

This clone was detected only once. The rearrangement joins TRBV4-2 to TRBJ2-1; 13 bases map to TRBD2. Germline lookup yields CDR1 LGHNA and CDR2 YNFKEQ. V was clipped by 1 base and J by 4 bases; unmatched bases: 7. The CDR3 length is 18 residues. The CDR3, as DNA: TGTGCCAGCAGCCAAGTCGGACTAGCGGGGGCCGTTTACAATGAGCAGTTCTTC. Encoded protein: CASSQVGLAGAVYNEQFF.

This clone was seen a handful of times. The chain carries TRBV5-1 and TRBJ1-1; D is ambiguous. Trimming took 1 base from V and 2 from J, leaving 15 bases between them. This CDR3 is built from 16 residues. Germline V gene data show CDR1 as SGHRS and CDR2 as YFSETQ. The DNA for the CDR3 is TGCGCCAGCAGCTTGACCCCACATGCACCCAACACTGAAGCTTTCTTT. Its translation: CASSLTPHAPNTEAFF.

The count of this clone is one. Other DNA sequences in the sample encode the same CDR3. The rearrangement uses TRBV7-2 and TRBJ2-1; D call uncertain. CDR1 and CDR2 from the germline V gene are SGHTA and FQGNSA. This CDR3 is built from 15 residues. Trimming pared 0 bases from V and 0 bases from J, leaving 6 bases between. The DNA of the CDR3 is TGTGCCAGCAGCTTAGCCGCCAGCTCCTACAATGAGCAGTTCTTC. Amino acid sequence: CASSLAASSYNEQFF. Supplemented by reference TRBV7-2 and TRBJ2-1, the full variable domain reads GAGVSQSPSNKVTEKGKDVELRCDPISGHTALYWYRQSLGQGLEFLIYFQGNSAPDKSGLPSDRFSAERTGGSVSTLTIQRTQQEDSAVYLCASSLAASSYNEQFFGPGTRLTVL.

This clone has a handful of counts. The genes are TRBV5-1 and TRBJ1-3; TRBD1 might be the D (5 bases). Trimming removed 4 bases from V and 0 bases from J, with 14 bases in between. CDR1 is SGHRS and CDR2 is YFSETQ in the germline V gene. The CDR3 totals 16 residues. This CDR3 is CASSDPTGDSGNTIYF. DNA of the CDR3: TGCGCCAGCAGCGACCCCACAGGAGACTCTGGAAACACCATATATTTT.

The rearrangement joins TRBV7-9 to TRBJ1-6; 7 bases match TRBD1. The CDR3 totals 14 residues. CDR1 is SEHNR and CDR2 is FQNEAQ in the germline V gene (reference sequence). J lost 8 bases, V lost 5 bases, and 6 bases had no gene match. The CDR3 here is CASSRRQGDSPLHF. The CDR3 nucleotides are TGTGCCAGCAGCCGGAGACAGGGTGATTCACCCCTCCACTTT.

This rearrangement joins TRBV5-1 to TRBJ2-3, with 11 bases lining up with TRBD1. The V and J ends lost 2 bases and 4 bases, in that order; junction bases with no gene match: 3. The CDR3 has 15 amino acids. Germline V lookup: CDR1 SGHRS, CDR2 YFSETQ. This CDR3 is CASSFGTGGPDTQYF. CDR3 nucleotide sequence: TGCGCCAGCAGCTTTGGGACAGGGGGACCAGATACGCAGTATTTT.

The chain has TRBV20-1 and TRBJ1-5; weak D call: TRBD1 (6 bases). CDR1 is DFQATT and CDR2 is SNEGSKA in the germline V gene (reference sequence). The germline V and J ends were trimmed by 3 bases and 7 bases, with 13 bases remaining between them. This CDR3 comprises 13 residues. CDR3 in DNA: TGCAGTGCTAGTGGGCCAGGGGCCCAGCCCCAGCATTTT. This gives the protein CSASGPGAQPQHF.

The J gene is TRBJ2-3, the V gene TRBV13, with a weak D call TRBD1 (5 bases). The CDR3 is made up of 15 amino acids. CDR1 is PRHDT, CDR2 FYEKMQ, per germline (reference sequence). The V end was cut by 3 bases, the J end by 2 bases, with 12 bases between. In DNA, the CDR3 is TGTGCCAGCAGCTTCGCCCTAGGGGTCACAGATACGCAGTATTTT. Translation gives CASSFALGVTDTQYF.

The rearrangement joins TRBV4-3 to TRBJ2-3; D is perhaps TRBD1 (6 bases). Trimming took 0 bases from V and 0 from J, leaving 7 bases between them. The germline V gene has CDR1 LGHNA and CDR2 YSLEER. The CDR3 loop spans 15 amino acids. CDR3: CASSQDRGSTDTQYF. The CDR3 bases are TGCGCCAGCAGCCAAGACAGGGGAAGCACAGATACGCAGTATTTT.

V gene TRBV25-1 combines with J gene TRBJ1-2; TRBD1 might be the D (6 bases). The CDR3 consists of 13 residues. Germline values: CDR1 MGHDK, CDR2 SYGVNS. Deletions cut 3 bases from V and 4 bases from J, with 9 bases between. The CDR3 loop reads CASSEQGPYGYTF. DNA for the CDR3: TGTGCCAGCAGTGAGCAGGGGCCCTATGGCTACACCTTC.

The rearrangement links TRBV6-2 or TRBV6-3 to TRBJ2-5; D possibly corresponds to TRBD2 (7 bases). The CDR3 has 14 residues. Trimming shortened V by 4 bases and J by 7 bases, and 16 bases separated the two germline ends. CDR1 and CDR2 from the germline V gene are MNHEY and SVGEGT. The DNA for the CDR3 is TGTGCCAGCAGTTCCATGGGGGGGCCGGGGACCCAGTACTTC. Its translation is CASSSMGGPGTQYF.

The chain is built from TRBV2 and TRBJ2-1; TRBD2 aligns across 7 bases. The J segment lost 7 bases and the V segment lost 6 bases, leaving 3 bases of the junction unmatched. Germline-derived CDR1 and CDR2 are SNHLY and FYNNEI. The CDR3 sequence is 12 residues long. The CDR3 here is CASRLAGNEQFF. The CDR3 bases are TGTGCCAGCAGATTAGCGGGTAATGAGCAGTTCTTC.

Details on this clone: Other DNA sequences of this sample code for an identical CDR3. The chain uses TRBV11-3 and TRBJ2-2; D not certain. The CDR3 is 12 amino acids. Germline assignment: CDR1 SGHNT and CDR2 YENEEA. V gave up 5 bases and J gave up 7 bases, with 8 bases separating them. In DNA form, the CDR3 reads TGTGCCAGCAGCCTTGTTCGCGGGGAGCTGTTTTTT. Translation: CASSLVRGELFF. The variable domain in full, completed from reference TRBV11-3 and TRBJ2-2, reads EAGVVQSPRYKIIEKKQPVAFWCNPISGHNTLYWYLQNLGQGPELLIRYENEEAVDDSQLPKDRFSAERLKGVDSTLKIQPAELGDSAVYLCASSLVRGELFFGEGSRLTVL.

V usage is TRBV30 and J usage is TRBJ2-5, with TRBD1 identical over 10 bases. This CDR3 has 13 amino acids. CDR1 is GTSNPN, CDR2 SVGIG, per germline (reference sequence). The V segment lost 5 bases and the J segment 5 bases; nucleotides outside the gene matches: 5. The CDR3 region is CAWDRGQWETQYF. The CDR3 bases are TGTGCCTGGGACAGGGGGCAGTGGGAGACCCAGTACTTC.

This clone was observed a few times. The chain couples TRBV7-9 to TRBJ2-7; 14 bases are shared with TRBD2. This CDR3 has 15 residues. CDR1 SEHNR and CDR2 FQNEAQ come from the germline V gene (reference sequence). Losses at the gene ends were 5 bases for V and 4 bases for J; bases not matched to a gene: 4. CDR3 DNA: TGTGCCAGCAGCGCAGGGACTAGCGGGGGTTACGAGCAGTACTTC. Protein product: CASSAGTSGGYEQYF.

The chain has TRBV30 and TRBJ2-1, with 7 bases fitting TRBD2. Germline V gives CDR1 GTSNPN, CDR2 SVGIG (reference sequence). Germline trimming cut 4 bases from V and 4 bases from J; bases unmatched to any gene: 10. This CDR3 spans 15 amino acids. The CDR3 nucleotides are TGTGCCTGGACCCCGGGGAGGGGACTTTACAATGAGCAGTTCTTC. This codes for CAWTPGRGLYNEQFF.

The rearrangement joins TRBV4-3 to TRBJ2-3, with a weak D call TRBD2 (7 bases). V was pared by 5 bases and J by 2 bases, with 14 bases between. Germline CDR1 and CDR2: LGHNA and YSLEER. CDR3 length: 15 amino acids. The CDR3 nucleotides are TGCGCCAGCAGCTTCCGCGGGGGCCCCACAGATACGCAGTATTTT. Encoded protein: CASSFRGGPTDTQYF.

V and J are TRBV7-2 and TRBJ1-6; TRBD1 might be the D (5 bases). The CDR3 is 15 amino acids. Trimming left V 1 base short and J 9 bases short, with 13 bases between. Looked up from germline, CDR1 is SGHTA and CDR2 is FQGNSA. The CDR3 DNA follows: TGTGCCAGCAGCTTAGGGCAGGGTAGTGGTTCACCCCTCCACTTT. Translation gives CASSLGQGSGSPLHF.

The chain links TRBV12-5 to TRBJ2-5, with 7 bases matching TRBD2. V was pared by 2 bases and J by 5 bases, with 2 bases of the junction left unmatched. Per germline, CDR1 LGHNT and CDR2 FRNRAP. There are 13 residues in the CDR3. The chain's CDR3 is CASGLMGGETQYF. The CDR3 DNA reads as TGTGCTAGTGGTTTGATGGGGGGGGAGACCCAGTACTTC.

The genes are TRBV7-3 and TRBJ2-3; D uncertain. V was cut by 4 bases and J by 2 bases, with 16 bases left in between. From germline, CDR1 is SGHTA and CDR2 FQGTGA. The CDR3 extends over 16 amino acids. CDR3 sequence: CASSSSGLAATDTQYF. CDR3 nucleotides: TGTGCCAGCAGCTCCTCTGGGCTGGCAGCCACAGATACGCAGTATTTT.

The V and J genes are TRBV6-5 and TRBJ1-3, with 9 bases matching TRBD1. V shed 7 bases and J 2 bases; nucleotides not matched to a gene: 6. The CDR3 is 15 residues long. Germline-derived CDR1 and CDR2 are MNHEY and SVGAGI. The CDR3 spells CASIKQGAAGNTIYF. The DNA of the CDR3 is TGTGCCAGCATCAAACAGGGGGCGGCTGGAAACACCATATATTTT.